The rows below give T cell receptor beta chains drawn from one sample of a study of monozygotic twins with inflammatory bowel disease. TCRdb reworked the 5' RACE reads into one entry per CDR3 protein, no DNA. Its clone listing holds over 110,000 distinct CDR3 sequences. Input material: blood. Source of these receptors: a human donor with ulcerative colitis or Crohn's disease, or a healthy co-twin of an affected twin (not recorded which). CDR3s include the opening cysteine and the closing phenylalanine or tryptophan. The order of the fields is J gene, V gene, CDR3 protein.

J: TRBJ2-3
V: TRBV7-9
CDR3: CASSSERGTDTQYF

J: TRBJ2-7
V: TRBV5-4
CDR3: CASSPGTYEQYF

J: TRBJ1-2
V: TRBV25-1
CDR3: CASARKGGHGYYGYTF

J: TRBJ1-3
V: TRBV6-5
CDR3: CASSSPFIDSHSGNTIYF

J: TRBJ1-4
V: TRBV18
CDR3: CASSPSRGLTNEKLFF

J: TRBJ2-7
V: TRBV27
CDR3: CASRITGITHEQYF

J: TRBJ2-1
V: TRBV3-1
CDR3: CASSHFRGGNNEQFF

J: TRBJ2-1
V: TRBV5-1
CDR3: CASSLGQSYNEQFF

J: TRBJ1-1
V: TRBV12-3/TRBV12-4
CDR3: CASDRTNTEAFF

J: TRBJ1-1
V: TRBV4-3
CDR3: CASSPAQQGDTEAFF

J: TRBJ1-5
V: TRBV20-1
CDR3: CSARVPGPPAPQHF

J: TRBJ2-4
V: TRBV19
CDR3: CASSIVAGNTVNSKNIQYF

J: TRBJ2-2
V: TRBV12-3/TRBV12-4
CDR3: CASSYVTGELFF

J: TRBJ1-2
V: TRBV19
CDR3: CASRNFYGYTF

J: TRBJ2-3
V: TRBV29-1
CDR3: CSVVERSASDTQYF

J: TRBJ2-7
V: TRBV15
CDR3: CATSRETGGAYEQYF

J: TRBJ2-5
V: TRBV7-3
CDR3: CASSPRTREETQYF